Shown below are 26 T cell receptor beta chains from a single sample sequenced in a study of T cells in Graves' hyperthyroidism and ophthalmopathy. TCR beta CDR3 regions were amplified from RNA. Carried out on the TCR CDR3, a first-round RT-PCR used the HTBI primer set. From the multiplex PCR reads, TCRdb called clonotypes with MiXCR, one entry per CDR3 protein. The table lists 400,000 to 550,000 distinct CDR3 sequences, roughly 25% of them singletons, with approximately 11% in the top ten. Sequencing used blood. The receptor source for this set is a woman aged 30 to 39 with Graves' ophthalmopathy.

The chain carries TRBV28 and TRBJ1-1; perhaps TRBD1 as D (6 bases). The germline V gene has CDR1 MDHEN and CDR2 SYDVKM. V gave up 2 bases and J gave up 9 bases, with 13 bases separating them. The CDR3 spans 13 residues. Here the CDR3 reads CASSLGGLRQAFF. The CDR3 bases are TGTGCCAGCAGTTTAGGGGGCTTACGACAAGCTTTCTTT. Together with reference TRBV28 and TRBJ1-1, the CDR3 gives the full variable domain: DVKVTQSSRYLVKRTGEKVFLECVQDMDHENMFWYRQDPGLGLRLIYFSYDVKMKEKGDIPEGYSVSREKKERFSLILESASTNQTSMYLCASSLGGLRQAFFGQGTRLTVV.

This chain links TRBV29-1 with TRBJ1-2; D is perhaps TRBD1 (5 bases). This CDR3 region has 12 residues. Germline V gives CDR1 SQVTM, CDR2 ANQGSEA. The V end was cut by 8 bases, the J end by 5 bases, with 15 bases between. In DNA, the CDR3 is TGCAGCACCAAGACAGTATCTTATGGCTACACCTTC. Translation gives CSTKTVSYGYTF.

This clonotype was detected many times. The gene calls are TRBV7-2 and TRBJ2-4; 9 bases are a match to TRBD1. In germline, CDR1 is SGHTA, CDR2 FQGNSA. CDR3 length: 14 amino acids. V was clipped by 3 bases and J by 8 bases; unmatched bases: 5. DNA of the CDR3: TGTGCCAGCAGCTTTATGACAGGGGGAGACATTCAGTACTTC. Protein: CASSFMTGGDIQYF.

The chain uses TRBV12-3 or TRBV12-4 and TRBJ1-1, with D uncertain. Trimming cost V 0 bases and J 4 bases, with 15 bases left between them. The CDR3 length is 16 residues. The CDR3 DNA reads TGTGCCAGCAGTTTAGCGCTCGGGAAAGGAAGCACTGAAGCTTTCTTT. Encoded protein: CASSLALGKGSTEAFF.

V usage is TRBV20-1 and J usage is TRBJ2-1; D gene ambiguous. Per the germline V gene, CDR1 is DFQATT and CDR2 is SNEGSKA (reference sequence). Trimming shortened V by 6 bases and J by 5 bases, and 11 bases separated the two germline ends. CDR3 length: 12 residues. The CDR3 sequence is CSADGRHNEQFF. CDR3 DNA: TGCAGTGCCGACGGGCGTCACAATGAGCAGTTCTTC.

The table lists this clonotype with many counts. This chain joins TRBV10-3 and TRBJ2-5; D remains ambiguous. The germline CDR1 and CDR2 sequences are ENHRY and SYGVKD. This CDR3 is 11 amino acids long. Trimming cost V 3 bases and J 5 bases, with 4 bases left between them. CDR3 residues: CAISDEETQYF. The CDR3 bases are TGTGCCATCAGTGATGAGGAGACCCAGTACTTC.

This clonotype was seen at least ten times. This chain connects TRBV6-5 to TRBJ1-2; D is possibly TRBD1 (5 bases). V lost 3 bases and J 5 bases, leaving 13 bases between the germline ends. This CDR3 contains 14 residues. CDR1 and CDR2 (germline): MNHEY, SVGAGI. The CDR3, as DNA: TGTGCCAGCAGTTATACAGGAGCGCAATATGGCTACACCTTC. This sequence encodes CASSYTGAQYGYTF.

This clonotype has a count of ten or more. This chain uses TRBV4-1 with TRBJ1-1; a weak D match, TRBD1 (6 bases). Germline CDR1 is MGHRA and CDR2 is YSYEKL. There are 14 residues in the CDR3. The V gene lost 2 bases and the J gene lost 7 bases, with 14 bases spanning the gap. CDR3 sequence (DNA): TGCGCCAGCAGCCAACAAACAGGGAACCGTGAAGCTTTCTTT. It yields the protein CASSQQTGNREAFF.

This clonotype was seen at least ten times. V gene TRBV20-1 combines with J gene TRBJ1-3; the match to TRBD1 covers 8 bases. The CDR3 sequence is 14 residues long. The germline V gene has CDR1 DFQATT and CDR2 SNEGSKA (reference sequence). The J segment lost 2 bases and the V segment lost 3 bases, leaving 3 bases of the junction unmatched. The CDR3 region has the DNA TGCAGTGCTAGCTCACAGGGGGCTGGAAACACCATATATTTT. Amino acids: CSASSQGAGNTIYF.

This clonotype was recorded many times. The J gene is TRBJ2-7, the V gene TRBV20-1, with TRBD1 matching over 7 bases. The V segment lost 1 base and the J segment 6 bases; nucleotides outside the gene matches: 12. The CDR3 is made up of 15 amino acids. Germline V gives CDR1 DFQATT, CDR2 SNEGSKA (reference sequence). DNA for the CDR3: TGCAGTGCTAGAGTCCTCCGGGACAGCCAGGGCGAGCAGTACTTC. Encoded protein: CSARVLRDSQGEQYF.

This clonotype was detected ten times or more. The J gene is TRBJ2-5, the V gene TRBV5-4, with 8 bases fitting TRBD2. Germline V gene lookup returns CDR1 SGHNT and CDR2 YYREEE (reference sequence). Unmatched junction bases numbered 15, after V lost 4 bases and J lost 4 bases. The CDR3 runs to 17 residues. The CDR3 is CASSRALGSGGGETQYF. The CDR3, as DNA: TGTGCCAGCAGCCGTGCCTTGGGGAGCGGGGGAGGAGAGACCCAGTACTTC.

The gene calls are TRBV29-1 and TRBJ1-1, with D unclear. Germline lookup yields CDR1 SQVTM and CDR2 ANQGSEA. Trimming took off 7 bases at V and 4 bases at J, with 7 bases between the two ends. This CDR3 contains 10 residues. The CDR3 is CSDFGTEAFF. In DNA form, the CDR3 reads TGCAGCGATTTTGGCACTGAAGCTTTCTTT.

This clonotype was picked up a small number of times. The chain links TRBV27 to TRBJ1-2; perhaps TRBD1 as D (5 bases). The ends were cut back, 3 bases at V and 5 bases at J, with 16 bases in the middle. Germline-derived CDR1 and CDR2 are MNHEY and SMNVEV (reference sequence). The CDR3 sequence is 15 residues long. The CDR3 reads CASSFLEGGEYGYTF. The CDR3 nucleotides are TGTGCCAGCAGTTTTTTAGAGGGAGGGGAGTATGGCTACACCTTC.

The V call is TRBV6-5, the J call TRBJ1-2; D may be TRBD1 (5 bases). Germline V CDR1 and CDR2: MNHEY, SVGAGI. CDR3 length: 17 residues. Trimming shortened V by 2 bases and J by 0 bases, and 16 bases separated the two germline ends. CDR3 nucleotide sequence: TGTGCCAGCAGTTACCGCTCACAGGCCCTAGCTAACTATGGCTACACCTTC. This codes for CASSYRSQALANYGYTF.

The V and J genes are TRBV6-5 and TRBJ2-7; 7 bases agree with TRBD1. Germline V gene sequence: CDR1 MNHEY, CDR2 SVGAGI. The CDR3 is made up of 15 amino acids. With V trimmed by 6 bases and J by 3 bases, 11 bases remained unmatched. As DNA, the CDR3 is TGTGCCAGCAGCTATACCTGGGACAGAAACTACGAGCAGTACTTC. Encoded protein: CASSYTWDRNYEQYF.

This clonotype was counted ten times or more. The chain has TRBV7-2 and TRBJ1-1; D is uncertain. Trimming removed 1 base at V and 8 bases at J, with 14 bases between. The CDR3 has 14 amino acids. CDR1 is SGHTA, CDR2 FQGNSA, per germline. CDR3 sequence reads: CASSLVLGIGEAFF. The DNA of the CDR3 is TGTGCCAGCAGCTTAGTATTAGGGATCGGCGAAGCTTTCTTT. The whole variable domain, remainder taken from reference TRBV7-2 and TRBJ1-1, is GAGVSQSPSNKVTEKGKDVELRCDPISGHTALYWYRQSLGQGLEFLIYFQGNSAPDKSGLPSDRFSAERTGGSVSTLTIQRTQQEDSAVYLCASSLVLGIGEAFFGQGTRLTVV.

In its sample, this clonotype was seen many times. The chain has TRBV12-3 or TRBV12-4 and TRBJ2-5; D is perhaps TRBD2 (6 bases). The CDR3 spans 15 residues. Trimming cost V 5 bases and J 2 bases, with 15 bases left between them. CDR3 region: CASSNSGVSQETQYF. CDR3 sequence (DNA): TGTGCCAGCAGTAATTCGGGGGTTTCTCAAGAGACCCAGTACTTC.

Ten or more counts support this clonotype. The V gene is TRBV6-2 or TRBV6-3, the J gene TRBJ1-2; 9 positions match TRBD1. Trimming at V came to 4 bases and at J to 6 bases, leaving 12 bases not matched to a gene. Germline values: CDR1 MNHEY, CDR2 SVGEGT. CDR3 length: 16 amino acids. In DNA form, the CDR3 reads TGTGCCAGCAGTTTATCCGGGACAGGGAATCTAAATGGCTACACCTTC. As protein: CASSLSGTGNLNGYTF.

This clonotype has ten or more counts. The chain uses TRBV7-2 and TRBJ2-7, with 8 positions matching TRBD2. The length of the CDR3 is 13 residues. Losses at the gene ends were 5 bases for V and 5 bases for J; bases not matched to a gene: 5. Per the germline V gene, CDR1 is SGHTA and CDR2 is FQGNSA. This CDR3 is CASSVRGGNEQYF. For the CDR3, the DNA is TGTGCCAGCAGCGTACGGGGGGGAAACGAGCAGTACTTC.

This chain uses TRBV10-3 with TRBJ2-2; 8 positions match TRBD2. Losses at the gene ends were 6 bases for V and 2 bases for J; bases not matched to a gene: 8. The germline V gene has CDR1 ENHRY and CDR2 SYGVKD. This CDR3 spans 16 amino acids. The CDR3 nucleotides read TGTGCCATCAGCCCTAATGCGGGGGGAAACACCGGGGAGCTGTTTTTT. Its protein product is CAISPNAGGNTGELFF.

This clonotype was picked up many times. This chain connects TRBV12-3 or TRBV12-4 to TRBJ1-2, with 7 positions matching TRBD1. V dropped 5 bases and J dropped 0; count of bases not matched to a gene: 6. CDR3 length: 15 amino acids. The CDR3 reads CASSQGRGPNYGYTF. CDR3 nucleotides: TGTGCCAGCAGTCAAGGGAGGGGGCCTAACTATGGCTACACCTTC.

This rearrangement joins TRBV6-1 to TRBJ1-1; 9 nucleotides align to TRBD1. V lost 3 bases and J lost 5; bases outside the gene matches: 7. The length of the CDR3 is 15 residues. Germline V gives CDR1 MNHNS, CDR2 SASEGT. The CDR3: CASSDYGTGMTEAFF. Written as DNA, the CDR3 is TGTGCCAGCAGTGACTACGGGACAGGGATGACTGAAGCTTTCTTT.

This clonotype appeared many times. The chain uses TRBV11-1 and TRBJ1-5; no firm D call. This CDR3 spans 16 amino acids. Per germline, CDR1 SGHAT and CDR2 FQDESV (reference sequence). Trimming left V 5 bases short and J 2 bases short, with 16 bases between. CDR3 sequence (DNA): TGTGCCAGCAGCCCCGGATGGGAAAAGGGCAATCAGCCCCAGCATTTT. Translated: CASSPGWEKGNQPQHF.

This clonotype appeared a few times. The genes are TRBV19 and TRBJ1-2, with 9 bases aligning to TRBD1. Germline-derived CDR1 and CDR2 are LNHDA and SQIVND (reference sequence). The J segment lost 2 bases and the V segment lost 5 bases, leaving 9 bases of the junction unmatched. The CDR3 is 16 residues long. The CDR3 spells CASSPRPGTGNYGYTF. For the CDR3, the DNA is TGTGCCAGTAGTCCGCGTCCCGGGACAGGGAACTATGGCTACACCTTC.

This clonotype was counted ten times or more. The chain employs TRBV7-2 and TRBJ2-7, with D perhaps TRBD1 or TRBD2 (5 bases each). CDR3 length: 13 amino acids. Per the germline V gene, CDR1 is SGHTA and CDR2 is FQGNSA. Deletions cut 4 bases from V and 4 bases from J, with 11 bases between. The CDR3: CASSSVGTYEQYF. DNA for the CDR3: TGTGCCAGCAGCTCGGTGGGGACGTACGAGCAGTACTTC.

This clonotype was counted many times. This chain joins TRBV6-1 and TRBJ1-1; the D gene is possibly TRBD1 (5 bases). Trimming left V 0 bases short and J 1 base short, with 12 bases between. Germline CDR1 and CDR2: MNHNS and SASEGT. The CDR3 contains 16 residues. CDR3 nucleotides: TGTGCCAGCAGTGAAGCCAGGGTCTTGAGGAACACTGAAGCTTTCTTT. As protein: CASSEARVLRNTEAFF.